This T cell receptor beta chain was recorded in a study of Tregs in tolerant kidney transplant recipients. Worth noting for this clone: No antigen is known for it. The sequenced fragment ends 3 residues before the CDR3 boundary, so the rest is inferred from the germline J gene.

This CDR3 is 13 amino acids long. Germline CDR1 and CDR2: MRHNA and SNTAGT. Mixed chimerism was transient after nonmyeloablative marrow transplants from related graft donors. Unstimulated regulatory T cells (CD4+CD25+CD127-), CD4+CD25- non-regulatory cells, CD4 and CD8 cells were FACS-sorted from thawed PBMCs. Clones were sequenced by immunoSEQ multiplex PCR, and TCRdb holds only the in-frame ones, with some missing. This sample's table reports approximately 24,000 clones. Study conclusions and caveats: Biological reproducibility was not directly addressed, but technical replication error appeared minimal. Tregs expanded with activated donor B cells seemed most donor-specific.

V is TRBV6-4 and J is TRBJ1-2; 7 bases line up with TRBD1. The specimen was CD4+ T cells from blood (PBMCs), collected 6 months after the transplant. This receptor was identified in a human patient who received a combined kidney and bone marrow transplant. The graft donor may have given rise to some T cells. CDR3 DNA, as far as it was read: TGTGCCAGCAGCGAAAGGACAGGATACGGC. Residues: CASSERTGYG. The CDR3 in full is CASSERTGYGYTF.